The 12 T cell receptor beta chains reported below all come from one sample, sequenced in a study of blood T cell repertoires in COVID-19. Sequenced by immunoSEQ multiplex PCR; TCRdb stores in-frame clones only, minus some. Among under 75,000 clones listed, more than 60% were seen once. Sequenced: peripheral blood. The receptors originated from a man aged 55 to 69 with acute or convalescent COVID-19.

The chain combines TRBV19 with TRBJ2-7, with TRBD1 as a possible D gene (5 bases). The CDR3 contains 15 residues. Looked up from germline, CDR1 is LNHDA and CDR2 is SQIVND (reference sequence). V gave up 1 base and J gave up 0 bases, with 10 bases separating them. CDR3 sequence reads: CASSIGRGFSYEQYF. Written as DNA, the CDR3 is TGTGCCAGTAGTATAGGAAGGGGTTTCTCCTACGAGCAGTACTTC.

The table lists this clone with a few counts. The chain carries TRBV5-1 and TRBJ2-2; a weak D match, TRBD1 (5 bases). Trimming removed 2 bases at V and 1 base at J, with 6 bases between. The CDR3 is 14 amino acids. Germline-derived CDR1 and CDR2 are SGHRS and YFSETQ. The CDR3 is CASSFTGNTGELFF. The CDR3 DNA reads as TGCGCCAGCAGCTTCACAGGGAACACCGGGGAGCTGTTTTTT.

The chain couples TRBV7-9 to TRBJ2-3, with TRBD1 matching over 7 bases. V lost 4 bases and J lost 0; bases outside the gene matches: 4. The germline CDR1 and CDR2 sequences are SEHNR and FQNEAQ (reference sequence). CDR3 size: 15 residues. The CDR3: CASSWDSQSTDTQYF. The CDR3 nucleotides are TGTGCCAGCAGCTGGGACAGCCAAAGCACAGATACGCAGTATTTT.

The V call is TRBV5-6, the J call TRBJ2-3, with 8 bases identical to TRBD2. With V trimmed by 0 bases and J by 2 bases, 2 bases remained unmatched. CDR1 is SGHDT, CDR2 YYEEEE, per germline. The CDR3 contains 15 residues. Here the CDR3 reads CASSLVAGFTDTQYF. The CDR3 bases are TGTGCCAGCAGCTTGGTAGCGGGGTTCACAGATACGCAGTATTTT.

The chain couples TRBV5-5 to TRBJ2-6, with TRBD1 as a possible D gene (5 bases). Trimming shortened V by 3 bases and J by 0 bases, and 16 bases separated the two germline ends. The germline V gene encodes CDR1 SGHKS and CDR2 YYEKEE (reference sequence). The CDR3 contains 18 residues. Here the CDR3 reads CASSSGSTAISGANVLTF. The CDR3 DNA reads as TGTGCCAGCAGCTCGGGTTCGACAGCTATCTCTGGGGCCAACGTCCTGACTTTC.

The chain uses TRBV6-5 and TRBJ1-5, with TRBD1 as a possible D gene (5 bases). The CDR3 is 14 residues long. Germline CDR1 is MNHEY and CDR2 is SVGAGI. Trimming cost V 6 bases and J 4 bases, with 13 bases left between them. Here the CDR3 reads CASSLSGGNQPQHF. The CDR3 coding sequence is TGTGCCAGCAGCTTATCGGGGGGGAATCAGCCCCAGCATTTT.

This clone was counted only a few times. The V and J genes are TRBV24-1 and TRBJ2-6, with TRBD2 identical over 10 bases. This CDR3 contains 19 residues. With 2 bases clipped from V and 4 bases from J, the junction kept 10 bases outside the gene matches. Germline values: CDR1 KGHDR, CDR2 SFDVKD. CDR3 sequence: CATSDSLAGVRTGANVLTF. CDR3 DNA sequence: TGTGCCACCAGTGATTCTCTAGCGGGAGTTCGGACCGGGGCCAACGTCCTGACTTTC.

This clone has just one count. This sequence joins TRBV30 and TRBJ1-4; weak D call: TRBD1 (6 bases). CDR1 and CDR2 from the germline V gene are GTSNPN and SVGIG (reference sequence). The CDR3 is 15 residues long. Between the trimmed V and J ends, which lost 4 bases and 7 bases, there was a span of 19 bases. The CDR3 reads CAWNRPGGRGEKLFF. As DNA, the CDR3 is TGTGCCTGGAACCGCCCGGGGGGCAGGGGTGAAAAACTGTTTTTT.

The V gene is TRBV4-2, the J gene TRBJ2-3; D is perhaps TRBD2 (6 bases). The germline gives CDR1 LGHNA, CDR2 YNFKEQ. The CDR3 extends over 19 amino acids. V was cut by 5 bases and J by 6 bases, with 30 bases left in between. The CDR3 loop reads CASSSRSGIGGRGVDTQYF. In DNA, the CDR3 is TGTGCCAGCAGCTCAAGATCGGGGATCGGTGGGCGGGGCGTGGATACGCAGTATTTT.

To note about this clone: The sample carries other DNA sequences with the same CDR3. This chain uses TRBV9 with TRBJ2-1; D gene unclear. Germline values: CDR1 SGDLS, CDR2 YYNGEE. The CDR3 covers 13 residues. Between the trimmed V and J ends, which lost 2 bases and 3 bases, there was a span of 6 bases. CDR3 DNA sequence: TGTGCCAGCAGCGTTGGTAGCTACAATGAGCAGTTCTTC. Residues: CASSVGSYNEQFF.

The chain employs TRBV24-1 and TRBJ2-2; 7 positions agree with TRBD2. Germline V gene sequence: CDR1 KGHDR, CDR2 SFDVKD. V was pared by 4 bases and J by 7 bases, with 8 bases of the junction left unmatched. The CDR3 is 15 amino acids. The CDR3 region is CATSDPAGTGGELFF. In DNA form, the CDR3 reads TGTGCCACCAGTGACCCAGCGGGAACGGGCGGGGAGCTGTTTTTT.

This chain links TRBV7-9 with TRBJ1-1, with D possibly being TRBD1 (6 bases). Trimming took 11 bases from V and 5 from J, leaving 15 bases between them. The CDR3 consists of 12 residues. In germline, CDR1 is SEHNR, CDR2 FQNEAQ (reference sequence). The chain's CDR3 is CAGEQGGTEAFF. The CDR3 DNA sequence: TGTGCCGGTGAACAGGGCGGGACTGAAGCTTTCTTT.